Below, 29 T cell receptor beta chains from the same sample are listed, as sequenced in a study of blood T cells in healthy people across ages. The second PCR ran about 7 to 12 cycles with a sample-barcoded 5' primer and J-beta primers. Using its own MiXCR run on the 5' RACE reads, TCRdb lists one record per CDR3 protein. The table includes over 700,000 distinct CDR3 sequences, about 53% detected once. The sample was blood. The receptors derive from a man older than 75 in good health.

Turning to this clonotype: A read error may explain this, as a much larger clone is one base away. This chain connects TRBV11-1 to TRBJ2-5, with no clear D. Germline V gene lookup returns CDR1 SGHAT and CDR2 FQDESV (reference sequence). CDR3 length: 16 amino acids. Trimming shortened V by 2 bases and J by 0 bases, and 13 bases separated the two germline ends. In DNA form, the CDR3 reads TGTGCCAGCAGCTTAAGGATGGGCAAGGACCAAGAGACCCAGTACTTC. Translating gives CASSLRMGKDQETQYF.

This chain joins TRBV12-3 or TRBV12-4 and TRBJ2-4; 11 bases match TRBD2. The J call is in doubt because the DNA end fits TRBJ2-7 better. The length of the CDR3 is 15 residues. CDR3 in amino acids: CASSFWASGRYEQYF. The CDR3 nucleotides read TGTGCCAGCAGTTTTTGGGCTAGCGGGAGGTACGAGCAGTACTTC.

The rearrangement links TRBV2 to TRBJ1-1, with TRBD1 matching 12 bases. Trimming took 6 bases from V and 5 from J; bases not matched to a gene: 7. Germline V CDR1 and CDR2: SNHLY, FYNNEI. This CDR3 contains 15 residues. The CDR3 DNA reads TGTGCCAGCAGACCGGGACAGGGGGCTTGGACTGAAGCTTTCTTT. It encodes CASRPGQGAWTEAFF. Based on the CDR3 plus reference TRBV2 and TRBJ1-1, the full variable domain is EPEVTQTPSHQVTQMGQEVILRCVPISNHLYFYWYRQILGQKVEFLVSFYNNEISEKSEIFDDQFSVERPDGSNFTLKIRSTKLEDSAMYFCASRPGQGAWTEAFFGQGTRLTVV.

CDR3 amino acids: CASSQDLGGSYGYTF. The CDR3 nucleotides are TGTGCCAGCAGCCAAGATCTAGGGGGTAGCTATGGCTACACCTTC. The V call is TRBV3-1, the J call TRBJ1-2, with D perhaps TRBD1 (6 bases). Germline-derived CDR1 and CDR2 are LGHDT and YNNKEL (reference sequence). With 0 bases removed from V and 4 bases from J, the gap between germline ends came to 12 bases. CDR3 length: 15 residues.

The chain links TRBV24-1 to TRBJ2-1, with 14 bases aligning to TRBD2. Germline loops: CDR1 KGHDR, CDR2 SFDVKD. This CDR3 has 15 amino acids. V was pared by 7 bases and J by 8 bases, with 6 bases of the junction left unmatched. DNA for the CDR3: TGTGCCACCAGCCGGGGACTAGCGGGAGCCTATGAGCAGTTCTTC. It is translated as CATSRGLAGAYEQFF.

The chain is built from TRBV30 and TRBJ2-3; 7 bases agree with TRBD2. The CDR3 sequence is 17 residues long. J lost 14 bases, V lost 4 bases, and 27 bases had no gene match. Germline CDR1 and CDR2: GTSNPN and SVGIG (reference sequence). CDR3 nucleotide sequence: TGTGCCTGGACCCCCCGGGGGAGGGCCTATGAGATCAGATACGCGTATTTT. Translating gives CAWTPRGRAYEIRYAYF.

The chain links TRBV11-2 to TRBJ2-4; D is unclear. CDR1 SGHAT and CDR2 FQNNGV come from the germline V gene. CDR3 length: 14 amino acids. The V end lost 4 bases, the J end lost 1 base, and 8 bases lay between the germline ends. The CDR3 sequence is CASSSSEAKNIQYF. Here the CDR3 DNA reads TGTGCCAGCAGCTCCAGTGAGGCCAAAAACATTCAGTACTTC.

This clonotype is a singleton in its sample. The chain recombines TRBV20-1 with TRBJ2-1, with D possibly being TRBD2 (6 bases). CDR3 length: 15 amino acids. Germline V gene data show CDR1 as DFQATT and CDR2 as SNEGSKA (reference sequence). V was trimmed by 3 bases and J by 3 bases, leaving 15 bases between them. This CDR3 reads CSASLAGLDYNEQFF. Written as DNA, the CDR3 is TGCAGTGCTAGTCTCGCGGGGCTCGACTACAATGAGCAGTTCTTC.

This clonotype has only a few counts. V usage is TRBV3-1 and J usage is TRBJ1-2; tentatively, D is TRBD1 (5 bases). The CDR3 is 15 residues long. Germline values: CDR1 LGHDT, CDR2 YNNKEL (reference sequence). Trimming pared 1 base from V and 0 bases from J, leaving 9 bases between. The CDR3 is CASSQGGLPNYGYTF. As DNA, the CDR3 is TGTGCCAGCAGCCAAGGGGGCCTACCTAACTATGGCTACACCTTC.

Of note for this clonotype: A junction end diverges from the germline sequence, so it may reflect a read error. The CDR3 spells CAIGESLGRGGPTDTQYF. CDR3 bases: TGTGCCATCGGTGAGTCGTTGGGCCGAGGGGGTCCCACAGATACGCAGTATTTT. The rearrangement uses TRBV10-3 and TRBJ2-3, with a possible D match to TRBD1 (6 bases). Germline assignment: CDR1 ENHRY and CDR2 SYGVKD. The CDR3 extends over 18 amino acids.

The rearrangement joins TRBV6-6 to TRBJ2-1; 7 nucleotides match TRBD1. Germline V lookup: CDR1 MNHNY, CDR2 SVGAGI (reference sequence). CDR3 length equals 14 residues. V lost 6 bases, J lost 7 bases, and 9 bases stayed unmatched. CDR3 coding DNA: TGTGCCAGCAGGTACCGGGACAGAGGGAATGAGCAGTTCTTC. As protein: CASRYRDRGNEQFF.

This clonotype was picked up one time. The chain combines TRBV10-2 with TRBJ2-7; no clear D gene. V dropped 4 bases and J dropped 3 bases, with 7 bases sitting between them. Germline V CDR1 and CDR2: WSHSY, SAAADI. The CDR3 contains 12 residues. The CDR3 reads CASSVFGYEQYF. CDR3 in DNA: TGCGCCAGCAGTGTGTTTGGCTACGAGCAGTACTTC.

The rearrangement uses TRBV13 and TRBJ1-1; D not resolved. Germline lookup yields CDR1 PRHDT and CDR2 FYEKMQ (reference sequence). Trimming removed 1 base from V and 1 base from J, with 7 bases in between. This CDR3 is built from 14 residues. CDR3 sequence: CASSLAPENTEAFF. Here the CDR3 DNA reads TGTGCCAGCAGCTTAGCCCCTGAGAACACTGAAGCTTTCTTT.

This clonotype was seen just once. This rearrangement joins TRBV5-1 to TRBJ2-1; D possibly corresponds to TRBD2 (6 bases). The CDR3 consists of 15 residues. V dropped 1 base and J dropped 4 bases, with 12 bases sitting between them. Looked up from germline, CDR1 is SGHRS and CDR2 is YFSETQ. The CDR3 loop is CASSLRVAAYNEQFF. In DNA form, the CDR3 reads TGCGCCAGCAGCTTGAGAGTAGCGGCTTACAATGAGCAGTTCTTC.

This chain joins TRBV27 and TRBJ1-1, with TRBD1 matching over 10 bases. Germline lookup yields CDR1 MNHEY and CDR2 SMNVEV (reference sequence). With 5 bases clipped from V and 4 bases from J, the junction kept 10 bases outside the gene matches. The CDR3 runs to 16 residues. CDR3 loop: CASSTQSGQGSTEAFF. The CDR3 DNA reads TGTGCCAGCAGTACCCAGTCGGGACAGGGGAGCACTGAAGCTTTCTTT.

The chain combines TRBV11-2 with TRBJ2-1; 8 nucleotides align to TRBD2. There are 14 residues in the CDR3. In germline, CDR1 is SGHAT, CDR2 FQNNGV. J gave up 11 bases and V 6 bases, and 12 bases lay outside the gene matches. The CDR3 loop is CASRQPGTRVKQFF. The CDR3 DNA follows: TGTGCCAGCAGACAGCCCGGGACTAGAGTTAAGCAGTTCTTC.

The chain carries TRBV20-1 and TRBJ2-1, with D uncertain. The CDR3 is 14 residues long. Looked up from germline, CDR1 is DFQATT and CDR2 is SNEGSKA (reference sequence). V shed 3 bases and J shed 0 bases, with 9 bases lying between them. The CDR3 here is CSASRISSYNEQFF. CDR3 nucleotide sequence: TGCAGTGCTAGTCGGATCAGCTCCTACAATGAGCAGTTCTTC.

The rearrangement links TRBV2 to TRBJ1-2; D is uncertain. V was clipped by 4 bases and J by 5 bases, with 8 bases between them. The germline V gene encodes CDR1 SNHLY and CDR2 FYNNEI. This CDR3 spans 12 amino acids. CDR3 region: CASSVLAYGYTF. The CDR3 bases are TGTGCCAGCAGTGTATTGGCTTATGGCTACACCTTC.

This sequence joins TRBV29-1 and TRBJ1-1; the match to TRBD1 covers 8 bases. Germline CDR1 reads SQVTM; CDR2 reads ANQGSEA. The CDR3 length is 14 residues. The V segment lost 7 bases and the J segment 0 bases; nucleotides outside the gene matches: 7. CDR3 loop: CSGGQGGMNTEAFF. CDR3 coding DNA: TGCAGCGGAGGACAGGGCGGGATGAACACTGAAGCTTTCTTT.

The chain recombines TRBV15 with TRBJ2-5, with D tentatively TRBD1 or TRBD2 (5 bases each). V dropped 0 bases and J dropped 11 bases, with 19 bases sitting between them. The CDR3 sequence is 15 residues long. Germline CDR1 is LNHNV and CDR2 is YYDKDF (reference sequence). The chain's CDR3 is CATSRDRAAVGEQYF. Here the CDR3 DNA reads TGTGCCACCAGCAGAGATCGGGCAGCGGTGGGGGAGCAGTACTTC. The whole variable domain, remainder taken from reference TRBV15 and TRBJ2-5, is DAMVIQNPRYQVTQFGKPVTLSCSQTLNHNVMYWYQQKSSQAPKLLFHYYDKDFNNEADTPDNFQSRRPNTSFCFLDIRSPGLGDTAMYLCATSRDRAAVGEQYFGPGTRLLVL.

This clonotype has just one count. The chain employs TRBV12-5 and TRBJ2-1; TRBD2 is a possible D gene (5 bases). This CDR3 has 13 residues. The ends were cut back, 5 bases at V and 6 bases at J, with 11 bases in the middle. Germline CDR1 is LGHNT and CDR2 is FRNRAP. For the CDR3, the DNA is TGTGCTAGTGGTCCGACCCGGGGCAATGAGCAGTTCTTC. This sequence encodes CASGPTRGNEQFF.

The gene calls are TRBV30 and TRBJ1-2; D may be TRBD1 (5 bases). V lost 3 bases and J 4 bases, leaving 18 bases between the germline ends. The CDR3 is 15 residues long. CDR1 is GTSNPN, CDR2 SVGIG, per germline (reference sequence). This chain's CDR3 is CAWRHNGSRVYGYTF. In DNA form, the CDR3 reads TGTGCCTGGAGACACAACGGGAGCAGGGTCTATGGCTACACCTTC.

This clonotype occurred many times. Here the CDR3 reads CASSKSLGGNEQFF. In DNA, the CDR3 is TGTGCCAGCAGTAAATCCTTAGGGGGGAATGAGCAGTTCTTC. V and J are TRBV2 and TRBJ2-1; perhaps D is TRBD1 or TRBD2 (6 bases each). This CDR3 is 14 amino acids long. Germline V CDR1 and CDR2: SNHLY, FYNNEI. The ends were cut back, 5 bases at V and 7 bases at J, with 15 bases in the middle.

For the CDR3, the DNA is TGTGCCAGCAGCGTAGGCCCCCGTCAGGGGGCAGATACGCAGTATTTT. This sequence encodes CASSVGPRQGADTQYF. The rearrangement joins TRBV9 to TRBJ2-3; TRBD1 agrees at 7 bases. The germline V gene has CDR1 SGDLS and CDR2 YYNGEE. V shed 0 bases, J shed 4 bases, and the junction held 8 bases outside the gene matches. CDR3 length equals 16 residues. The full variable domain, rest sourced from reference TRBV9 and TRBJ2-3, is DSGVTQTPKHLITATGQRVTLRCSPRSGDLSVYWYQQSLDQGLQFLIQYYNGEERAKGNILERFSAQQFPDLHSELNLSSLELGDSALYFCASSVGPRQGADTQYFGPGTRLTVL.

This clonotype was seen more than once but under ten times. This chain joins TRBV20-1 and TRBJ1-6; D gene ambiguous. Trimming stripped 0 bases from V and 8 bases from J, with 17 bases between. Germline V gene lookup returns CDR1 DFQATT and CDR2 SNEGSKA (reference sequence). CDR3 length: 16 amino acids. The CDR3 DNA reads TGCAGTGCTAGAGATGGCCGGCGCAGTGGGGATTCACCCCTCCACTTT. This translates into CSARDGRRSGDSPLHF.

V and J are TRBV5-1 and TRBJ2-7, with 8 bases that match TRBD2. This CDR3 spans 15 amino acids. CDR1 is SGHRS and CDR2 is YFSETQ in the germline V gene. The J segment lost 4 bases and the V segment lost 0 bases, leaving 6 bases of the junction unmatched. The CDR3 sequence: CASSLGGSGMYEQYF. The DNA of the CDR3 is TGCGCCAGCAGCTTGGGAGGTAGCGGGATGTACGAGCAGTACTTC.

The table lists this clonotype with a few counts. The rearrangement joins TRBV6-2 or TRBV6-3 to TRBJ1-2; no clear D. Looked up from germline, CDR1 is MNHEY and CDR2 is SVGEGT. The V and J ends lost 6 bases and 8 bases respectively, with 16 bases between them. There are 13 residues in the CDR3. Here the CDR3 reads CASSRAAGSGYTF. CDR3 coding DNA: TGTGCCAGCAGCCGCGCGGCGGGGTCCGGCTACACCTTC.

The chain employs TRBV9 and TRBJ2-1, with D uncertain. Germline CDR1 and CDR2: SGDLS and YYNGEE. The CDR3 has 11 residues. V gave up 4 bases and J gave up 10 bases, with 9 bases separating them. CDR3 sequence: CASSRKEEQFF. DNA for the CDR3: TGTGCCAGCAGCCGAAAGGAGGAGCAGTTCTTC.

This clonotype was seen a few times. The chain uses TRBV7-2 and TRBJ1-2, with a weak D call TRBD1 (5 bases). The V end was cut by 1 base, the J end by 6 bases, with 18 bases between. Per germline, CDR1 SGHTA and CDR2 FQGNSA. The CDR3 covers 16 residues. The CDR3 spells CASSLVSGTSVDGYTF. CDR3 DNA sequence: TGTGCCAGCAGCTTAGTGTCAGGGACTAGTGTCGATGGCTACACCTTC.